The T cell receptor beta chain under discussion was sequenced for a study of cytomegalovirus exposure and HLA in healthy donors. Study-level points and caveats: Confirmation in vitro established that a few CMV-associated chains were specific for CMV antigens. Most TCR sequences showed up rarely, but some public TCRs showed up in many donors.

Profiled with immunoSEQ multiplex PCR; TCRdb holds only in-frame clones, not every one. The sample has approximately 160,000 clones, about four fifths seen once; the top ten hold roughly 10%. The CDR3 has 15 amino acids. Germline loops: CDR1 MGHRA, CDR2 YSYEKL. Trimming at V came to 4 bases and at J to 4 bases, leaving 6 bases not matched to a gene. Comment on this clone: As yet, its antigen is unknown.

The V call is TRBV4-1, the J call TRBJ2-3; the match to TRBD1 covers 9 bases. The TCR sequence derives from a man younger than 40 in good health and CMV-seropositive. The specimen was PBMCs. CDR3 protein: CASSLRDREADTQYF. The DNA of the CDR3 is TGCGCCAGCAGCCTCAGGGACAGGGAGGCAGATACGCAGTATTTT.